The 3 T cell receptor beta chains below all came from one sample that was sequenced in a study of neurological immune-mediated disorders. In TCRdb, the 5' RACE reads were re-called with MiXCR into one record per CDR3 protein. This table holds some 32,000 distinct CDR3 sequences, roughly 15% found once. Sequencing used PBMCs. The receptors derive from a man aged 70 or older in good health.

As concerns this clonotype: A much larger clone sits a single nucleotide away, making a read error possible. The CDR3: CASSLGLKETQYF. CDR3 in DNA: TGCGCCAGCAGCTTGGGACTGAAAGAGACCCAGTACTTC. V and J are TRBV5-1 and TRBJ2-5; no clear D gene. The CDR3 sequence is 13 residues long. Germline CDR1 reads SGHRS; CDR2 reads YFSETQ. Trimming took 0 bases from V and 3 from J, leaving 6 bases between them.

Many counts were recorded for this clonotype. The chain employs TRBV2 and TRBJ2-2, with 8 bases matching TRBD2. V was pared by 7 bases and J by 6 bases, with 1 base of the junction left unmatched. Germline values: CDR1 SNHLY, CDR2 FYNNEI. The length of the CDR3 is 12 residues. The CDR3 DNA reads TGTGCCAGCACCGGGAGGGCCGGGGAGCTGTTTTTT. Its translation is CASTGRAGELFF.

There are many counts of this clonotype. The V gene is TRBV7-2, the J gene TRBJ1-2, with D perhaps matching TRBD1 (5 bases). Between the trimmed V and J ends, which lost 2 bases and 6 bases, there was a span of 10 bases. Germline V gene data show CDR1 as SGHTA and CDR2 as FQGNSA. CDR3 length: 13 residues. CDR3 amino acids: CASSLSREDGYTF. As DNA, the CDR3 is TGTGCCAGCAGCTTAAGCAGGGAGGATGGCTACACCTTC.